This T cell receptor beta chain is from a study of T-cell reconstitution after alpha-beta-depleted transplantation in children. Points from the study as a whole: Some patients' high day-60 TCRbeta diversity was attributed to recipient cells surviving conditioning. Alpha-beta T cells about two months after transplant reportedly derived from several hundred expanded graft clones. A year post-transplant, T-cell counts and diversity derived mostly from newly produced T cells.

The TCRbeta library was prepared with unique molecular identifiers. TCRdb called the PCR reads again in MiXCR, with one record for every CDR3 protein. The sample has some 180,000 distinct CDR3 sequences, about 7% seen once. CDR3 length: 14 amino acids. Germline-derived CDR1 and CDR2 are MNHEY and SVGAGI. Trimming took off 2 bases at V and 0 bases at J, with 8 bases between the two ends. This clonotype was observed many times. Its antigen remains unidentified. The TCR comes from a boy between 2 and 10 years old with acute lymphoblastic leukemia, due to receive a stem cell transplant. The input for sequencing was PBMCs, taken before TCRalphabeta/CD19-depleted stem cell transplant. V and J are TRBV6-5 and TRBJ2-7; D remains unclear. DNA for the CDR3: TGTGCCAGCAGTTACGATGAGACCTCCTACGAGCAGTACTTC. Protein product: CASSYDETSYEQYF.